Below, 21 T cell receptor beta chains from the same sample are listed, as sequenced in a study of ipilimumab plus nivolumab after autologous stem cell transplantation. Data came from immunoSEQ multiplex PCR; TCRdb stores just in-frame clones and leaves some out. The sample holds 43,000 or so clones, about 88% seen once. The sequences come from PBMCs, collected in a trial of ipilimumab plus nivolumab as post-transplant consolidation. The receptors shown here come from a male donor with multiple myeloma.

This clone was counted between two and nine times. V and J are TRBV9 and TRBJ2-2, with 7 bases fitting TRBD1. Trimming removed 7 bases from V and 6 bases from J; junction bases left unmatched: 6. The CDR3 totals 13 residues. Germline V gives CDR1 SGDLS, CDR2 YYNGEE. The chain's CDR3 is CASRRGQSGELFF. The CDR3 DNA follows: TGTGCCAGCCGAAGGGGGCAGTCCGGGGAGCTGTTTTTT.

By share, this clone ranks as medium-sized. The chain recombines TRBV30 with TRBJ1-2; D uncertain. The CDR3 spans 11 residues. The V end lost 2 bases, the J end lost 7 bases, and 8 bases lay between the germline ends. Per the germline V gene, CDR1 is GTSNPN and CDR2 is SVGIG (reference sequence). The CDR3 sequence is CAWSWEGGYTF. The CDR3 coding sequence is TGTGCCTGGAGTTGGGAGGGTGGCTACACCTTC.

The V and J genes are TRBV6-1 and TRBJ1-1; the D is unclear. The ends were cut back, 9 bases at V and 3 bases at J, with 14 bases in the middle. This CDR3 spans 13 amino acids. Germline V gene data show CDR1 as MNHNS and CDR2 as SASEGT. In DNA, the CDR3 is TGTGCCAGTGACCCTTCCGGGTACACTGAAGCTTTCTTT. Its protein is CASDPSGYTEAFF.

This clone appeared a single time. The CDR3 region is CASSLGPPGQGNEQFF. The CDR3 DNA is TGTGCCAGCAGCCTAGGGCCTCCGGGACAGGGCAATGAGCAGTTCTTC. The chain is built from TRBV7-2 and TRBJ2-1; 9 bases are a match to TRBD1. The germline CDR1 and CDR2 sequences are SGHTA and FQGNSA. The CDR3 has 16 amino acids. Trimming at V came to 5 bases and at J to 6 bases, leaving 11 bases not matched to a gene.

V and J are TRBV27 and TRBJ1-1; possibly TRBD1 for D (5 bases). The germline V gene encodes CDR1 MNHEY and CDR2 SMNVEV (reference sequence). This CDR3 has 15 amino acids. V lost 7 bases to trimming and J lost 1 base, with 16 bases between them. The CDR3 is CASTSLGASNTEAFF. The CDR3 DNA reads TGTGCCAGCACCTCCCTTGGGGCCTCGAACACTGAAGCTTTCTTT.

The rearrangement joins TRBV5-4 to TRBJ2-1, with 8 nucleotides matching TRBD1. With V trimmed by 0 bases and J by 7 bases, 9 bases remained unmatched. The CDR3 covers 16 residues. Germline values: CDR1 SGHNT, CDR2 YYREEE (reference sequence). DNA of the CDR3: TGTGCCAGCAGCTTGGGGGCAGGGGGCGTTTGGAATGAGCAGTTCTTC. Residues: CASSLGAGGVWNEQFF.

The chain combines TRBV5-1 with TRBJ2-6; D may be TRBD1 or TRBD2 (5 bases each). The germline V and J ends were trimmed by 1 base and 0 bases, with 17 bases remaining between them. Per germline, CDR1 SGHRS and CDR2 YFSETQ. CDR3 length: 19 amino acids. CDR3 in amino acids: CASSLLGSAGSSGANVLTF. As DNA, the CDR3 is TGCGCCAGCAGCTTGTTAGGTTCGGCAGGGAGCTCTGGGGCCAACGTCCTGACTTTC.

For the CDR3, the DNA is TGCGCCAGCAGCCAAGATACAGGGATTGCTGGGAATGAGCAGTTCTTC. Translating gives CASSQDTGIAGNEQFF. The gene calls are TRBV4-3 and TRBJ2-1; TRBD1 is a possible D gene (6 bases). The germline V gene has CDR1 LGHNA and CDR2 YSLEER. V dropped 0 bases and J dropped 7 bases, with 16 bases sitting between them. The CDR3 is made up of 16 amino acids.

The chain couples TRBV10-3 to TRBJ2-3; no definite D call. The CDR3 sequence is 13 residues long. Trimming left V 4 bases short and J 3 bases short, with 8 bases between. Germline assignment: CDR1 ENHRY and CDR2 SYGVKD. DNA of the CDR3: TGTGCCATCAGTGCGGCCAGTACAGATACGCAGTATTTT. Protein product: CAISAASTDTQYF.

The DNA of the CDR3 is TGTGCCAGTAGTATAGGCAGGCAACAAGAGACCCAGTACTTC. Its protein product is CASSIGRQQETQYF. The chain combines TRBV19 with TRBJ2-5; D remains unclear. The V gene lost 1 base and the J gene lost 2 bases, with 8 bases spanning the gap. CDR1 is LNHDA and CDR2 is SQIVND in the germline V gene (reference sequence). The CDR3 runs to 14 residues.

The CDR3 region is CASSLAGGRTGELFF. The CDR3 DNA follows: TGTGCCAGCAGCTTGGCAGGGGGCAGGACCGGGGAGCTGTTTTTT. The chain uses TRBV5-6 and TRBJ2-2; TRBD1 agrees at 8 bases. The V segment lost 0 bases and the J segment 5 bases; nucleotides outside the gene matches: 3. CDR3 length equals 15 residues. CDR1 and CDR2 (germline): SGHDT, YYEEEE.

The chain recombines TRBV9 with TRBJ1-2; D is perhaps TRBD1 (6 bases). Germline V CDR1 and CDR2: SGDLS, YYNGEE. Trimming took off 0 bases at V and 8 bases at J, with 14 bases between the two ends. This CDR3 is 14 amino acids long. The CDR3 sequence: CASSVEGVPRGYTF. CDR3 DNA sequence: TGTGCCAGCAGCGTAGAGGGGGTTCCTCGGGGCTACACCTTC. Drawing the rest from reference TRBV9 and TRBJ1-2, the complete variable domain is DSGVTQTPKHLITATGQRVTLRCSPRSGDLSVYWYQQSLDQGLQFLIQYYNGEERAKGNILERFSAQQFPDLHSELNLSSLELGDSALYFCASSVEGVPRGYTFGSGTRLTVV.

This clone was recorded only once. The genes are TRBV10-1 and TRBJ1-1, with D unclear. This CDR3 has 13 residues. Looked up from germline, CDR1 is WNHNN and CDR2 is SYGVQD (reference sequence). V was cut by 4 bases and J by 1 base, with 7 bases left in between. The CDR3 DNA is TGCGCCAGCAGTGCCTGGCCGAACACTGAAGCTTTCTTT. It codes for CASSAWPNTEAFF.

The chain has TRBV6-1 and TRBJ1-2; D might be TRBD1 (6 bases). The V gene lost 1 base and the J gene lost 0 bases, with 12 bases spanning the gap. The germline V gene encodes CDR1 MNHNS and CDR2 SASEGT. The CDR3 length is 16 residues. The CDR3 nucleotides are TGTGCCAGCAGTGAAGTTCCGACAGGTTCTAACTATGGCTACACCTTC. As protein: CASSEVPTGSNYGYTF.

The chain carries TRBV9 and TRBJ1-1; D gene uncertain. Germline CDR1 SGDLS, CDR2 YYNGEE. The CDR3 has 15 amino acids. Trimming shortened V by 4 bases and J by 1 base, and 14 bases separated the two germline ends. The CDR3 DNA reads TGTGCCAGCAGCCCTCACTCGGGAGCGAACACTGAAGCTTTCTTT. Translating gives CASSPHSGANTEAFF.

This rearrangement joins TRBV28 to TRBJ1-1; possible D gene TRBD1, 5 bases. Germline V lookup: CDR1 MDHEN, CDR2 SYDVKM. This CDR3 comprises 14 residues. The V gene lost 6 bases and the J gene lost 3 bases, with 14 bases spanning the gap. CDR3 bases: TGTGCCAGCAGCCCCGGGACGGAGGACACTGAAGCTTTCTTT. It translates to CASSPGTEDTEAFF.

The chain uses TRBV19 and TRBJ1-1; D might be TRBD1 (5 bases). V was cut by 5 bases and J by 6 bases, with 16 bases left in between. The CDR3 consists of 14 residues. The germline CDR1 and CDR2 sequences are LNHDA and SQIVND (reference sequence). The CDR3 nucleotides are TGTGCCAGTAGTTCTTCAGGGTTTAGGGCTGAAGCTTTCTTT. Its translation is CASSSSGFRAEAFF.

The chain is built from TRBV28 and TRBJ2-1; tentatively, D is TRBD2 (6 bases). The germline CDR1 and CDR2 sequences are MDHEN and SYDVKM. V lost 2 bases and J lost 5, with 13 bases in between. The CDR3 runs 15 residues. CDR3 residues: CASSLTGGAHNEQFF. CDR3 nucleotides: TGTGCCAGCAGTTTAACAGGCGGGGCCCACAATGAGCAGTTCTTC.

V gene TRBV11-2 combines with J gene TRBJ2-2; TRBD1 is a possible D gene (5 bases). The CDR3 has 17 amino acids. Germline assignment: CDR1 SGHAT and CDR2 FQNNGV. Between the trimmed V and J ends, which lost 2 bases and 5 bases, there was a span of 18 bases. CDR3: CASSLSSSGLITGELFF. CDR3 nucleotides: TGTGCCAGCAGCTTAAGTAGTTCAGGGCTAATTACCGGGGAGCTGTTTTTT.

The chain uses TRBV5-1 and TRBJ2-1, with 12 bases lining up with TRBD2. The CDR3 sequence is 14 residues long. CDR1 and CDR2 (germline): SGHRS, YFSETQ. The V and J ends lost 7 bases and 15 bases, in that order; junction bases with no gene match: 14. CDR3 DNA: TGCGCCAGCGGACCGGGACTAGCGGGTCCGAAAGTGTTCTTC. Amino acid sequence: CASGPGLAGPKVFF.

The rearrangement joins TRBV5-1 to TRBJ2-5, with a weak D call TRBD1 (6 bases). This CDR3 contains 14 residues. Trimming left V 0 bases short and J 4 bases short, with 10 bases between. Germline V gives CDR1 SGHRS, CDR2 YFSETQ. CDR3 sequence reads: CASSLGEGGETQYF. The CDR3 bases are TGCGCCAGCAGCTTGGGGGAAGGGGGAGAGACCCAGTACTTC.